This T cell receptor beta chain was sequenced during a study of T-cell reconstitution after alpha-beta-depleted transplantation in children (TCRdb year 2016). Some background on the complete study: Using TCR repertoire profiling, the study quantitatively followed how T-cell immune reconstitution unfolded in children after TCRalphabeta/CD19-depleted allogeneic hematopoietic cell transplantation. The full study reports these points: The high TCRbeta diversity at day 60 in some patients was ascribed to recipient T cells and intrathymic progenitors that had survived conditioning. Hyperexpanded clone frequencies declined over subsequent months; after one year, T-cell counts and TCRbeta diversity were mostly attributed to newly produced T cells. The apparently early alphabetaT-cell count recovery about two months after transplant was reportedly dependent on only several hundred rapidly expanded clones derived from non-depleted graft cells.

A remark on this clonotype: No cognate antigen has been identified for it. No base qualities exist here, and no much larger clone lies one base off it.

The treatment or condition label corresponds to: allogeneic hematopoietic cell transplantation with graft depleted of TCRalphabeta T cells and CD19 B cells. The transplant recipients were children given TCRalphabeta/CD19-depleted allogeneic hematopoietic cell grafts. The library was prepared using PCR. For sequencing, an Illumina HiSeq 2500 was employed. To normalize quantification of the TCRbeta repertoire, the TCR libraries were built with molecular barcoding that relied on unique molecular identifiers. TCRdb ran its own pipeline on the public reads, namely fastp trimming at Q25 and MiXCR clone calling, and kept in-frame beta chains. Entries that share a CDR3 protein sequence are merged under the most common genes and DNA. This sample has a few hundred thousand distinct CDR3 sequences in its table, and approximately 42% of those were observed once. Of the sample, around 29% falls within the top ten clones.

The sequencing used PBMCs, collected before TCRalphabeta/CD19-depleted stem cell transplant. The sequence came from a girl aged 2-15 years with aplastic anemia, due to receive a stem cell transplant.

The CDR3 reads as follows: CSVATGTDSTGELFF. At the DNA level, the sequence is TGCAGCGTTGCAACCGGGACGGATTCGACCGGGGAGCTGTTTTTT. The chain is encoded by TRBV29-1 joined to TRBJ2-2; the D region is possibly TRBD1 or TRBD2, each matching across 5 bases. The CDR3 covers 15 residues, taking in both the cysteine and the phenylalanine. Kept here is only the CDR3 DNA, which spans 45 bases and is read in frame from base 1. V loses 4 bases of germline sequence and J loses 5 bases, and the interval between the two ends is 17 bases. Reading the germline V gene gives CDR1 SQVTM and CDR2 ANQGSEA.